These 28 T cell receptor beta chains originate from one sample sequenced in a study of blood T cells in healthy people across ages. Together with a sample-barcoded 5' primer, a J-beta primer mix was included in a second PCR lasting roughly 6 to 12 cycles. TCRdb redid the calling of the 5' RACE reads with MiXCR, one entry per CDR3 protein. Among roughly 1,500,000 distinct CDR3 sequences listed, approximately 38% were seen once. The sample taken for sequencing was blood. These receptors were taken from a woman under 30 in good health.

In its sample, this clonotype was seen many times. As DNA, the CDR3 is TGCAGCGTCCTAACAGGGGGTCTAGAGCAGTTCTTC. It translates to CSVLTGGLEQFF. The genes are TRBV29-1 and TRBJ2-1, with 8 nucleotides matching TRBD1. The V segment lost 6 bases and the J segment 10 bases; nucleotides outside the gene matches: 8. This CDR3 is built from 12 residues. The germline V gene encodes CDR1 SQVTM and CDR2 ANQGSEA.

Many counts were recorded for this clonotype. The rearrangement links TRBV5-1 to TRBJ2-7; D unclear. Trimming shortened V by 0 bases and J by 2 bases, and 6 bases separated the two germline ends. Germline loops: CDR1 SGHRS, CDR2 YFSETQ. CDR3 size: 13 residues. The CDR3 protein is CASSLGRPYEQYF. In DNA form, the CDR3 reads TGCGCCAGCAGCTTGGGCAGGCCCTACGAGCAGTACTTC. Full variable domain (rest looked up from reference TRBV5-1 and TRBJ2-7): KAGVTQTPRYLIKTRGQQVTLSCSPISGHRSVSWYQQTPGQGLQFLFEYFSETQRNKGNFPGRFSGRQFSNSRSEMNVSTLELGDSALYLCASSLGRPYEQYFGPGTRLTVT.

This clonotype was detected ten times or more. The rearrangement joins TRBV4-1 to TRBJ1-5; tentative D call: TRBD1 (5 bases). The CDR3 extends over 15 amino acids. V lost 0 bases, J lost 1 base, and 7 bases lay in between. CDR1 is MGHRA, CDR2 YSYEKL, per germline. CDR3 residues: CASSQDGDSNQPQHF. Written as DNA, the CDR3 is TGCGCCAGCAGCCAAGATGGGGACAGCAATCAGCCCCAGCATTTT.

Here the CDR3 reads CSARVLGTDYGYTF. The CDR3 DNA reads as TGCAGTGCTAGAGTCCTAGGGACAGACTATGGCTACACCTTC. The V and J genes are TRBV20-1 and TRBJ1-2, with 7 bases fitting TRBD1. The CDR3 length is 14 residues. With 1 base clipped from V and 3 bases from J, the junction kept 5 bases outside the gene matches. From germline, CDR1 is DFQATT and CDR2 SNEGSKA (reference sequence).

This chain joins TRBV20-1 and TRBJ2-1; 12 nucleotides match TRBD1. V gave up 2 bases and J gave up 9 bases; unmatched junction bases: 8. Germline lookup yields CDR1 DFQATT and CDR2 SNEGSKA (reference sequence). The CDR3 totals 15 residues. The CDR3 DNA follows: TGCAGTGCTAGAAACTTGGGACAGGGGGCGGTTGAGCAGTTCTTC. Translating it yields CSARNLGQGAVEQFF.

This chain connects TRBV28 to TRBJ1-2, with 12 bases aligning to TRBD1. J lost 4 bases, V lost 5 bases, and 5 bases had no gene match. CDR3 size: 15 residues. Germline assignment: CDR1 MDHEN and CDR2 SYDVKM. The CDR3 region has the DNA TGTGCCAGCAGTCTCGGGACAGGGGGCCGCTATGGCTACACCTTC. Translated, it gives CASSLGTGGRYGYTF.

V is TRBV12-3 or TRBV12-4 and J is TRBJ2-3; possibly TRBD2 for D (6 bases). The CDR3 spans 14 residues. Trimming took 6 bases from V and 5 from J, leaving 15 bases between them. The CDR3 DNA reads as TGTGCCAGCAGGCCGGAGCAGGAGGGAGATACGCAGTATTTT. Encoded protein: CASRPEQEGDTQYF.

This chain uses TRBV12-3 or TRBV12-4 with TRBJ2-3; 8 bases agree with TRBD2. The V and J ends lost 5 bases and 4 bases, in that order; junction bases with no gene match: 8. There are 15 residues in the CDR3. The CDR3 bases are TGTGCCAGCAGTCCACTAGCGGTGGGAGCAGATACGCAGTATTTT. Amino acids: CASSPLAVGADTQYF.

In this sample, this clonotype turned up many times. The chain recombines TRBV19 with TRBJ2-1, with 7 positions matching TRBD2. The CDR3 is 11 amino acids. The germline gives CDR1 LNHDA, CDR2 SQIVND (reference sequence). The junction had 2 bases not matched to a gene; V was cut back by 8 bases and J by 7 bases. The CDR3: CASGGGNEQFF. CDR3 nucleotides: TGTGCCAGTGGGGGGGGGAATGAGCAGTTCTTC. Filled out from reference TRBV19 and TRBJ2-1, the complete variable domain reads DGGITQSPKYLFRKEGQNVTLSCEQNLNHDAMYWYRQDPGQGLRLIYYSQIVNDFQKGDIAEGYSVSREKKESFPLTVTSAQKNPTAFYLCASGGGNEQFFGPGTRLTVL.

This chain links TRBV25-1 with TRBJ1-5; perhaps TRBD1 as D (5 bases). V was cut by 4 bases and J by 8 bases, with 18 bases left in between. CDR1 MGHDK and CDR2 SYGVNS come from the germline V gene. This CDR3 spans 15 amino acids. CDR3 nucleotide sequence: TGTGCCAGCAGTGTGGGGCAGGGTAAAGACGAGCCCCAGCATTTT. Its protein product is CASSVGQGKDEPQHF.

This clonotype was seen only a few times. This sequence joins TRBV20-1 and TRBJ2-1, with 7 positions matching TRBD2. V shed 1 base and J 9 bases; nucleotides not matched to a gene: 6. CDR1 and CDR2 (germline): DFQATT, SNEGSKA (reference sequence). This CDR3 comprises 13 residues. The CDR3 DNA is TGCAGTGCTAGAGCTGATAGGACTAGTGAGCAGTTCTTC. Translation: CSARADRTSEQFF.

This clonotype was seen more than once but under ten times. The chain links TRBV29-1 to TRBJ1-1; unclear D gene. This CDR3 has 11 amino acids. The V and J ends lost 5 bases and 5 bases respectively, with 9 bases between them. Per the germline V gene, CDR1 is SQVTM and CDR2 is ANQGSEA. Written as DNA, the CDR3 is TGCAGCGTTATGTGGGGAACTGAAGCTTTCTTT. It specifies CSVMWGTEAFF.

The V and J genes are TRBV4-2 and TRBJ2-3, with no clear D. This CDR3 is built from 15 residues. Trimming shortened V by 0 bases and J by 4 bases, and 11 bases separated the two germline ends. CDR1 and CDR2 from the germline V gene are LGHNA and YNFKEQ. CDR3 in DNA: TGTGCCAGCAGCCAAGACGGAGCCCCCTCAGATACGCAGTATTTT. It specifies CASSQDGAPSDTQYF.

V usage is TRBV24-1 and J usage is TRBJ2-1, with TRBD1 identical over 9 bases. The V segment lost 9 bases and the J segment 5 bases; nucleotides outside the gene matches: 4. The CDR3 has 13 amino acids. Germline values: CDR1 KGHDR, CDR2 SFDVKD. CDR3 region: CATAGQGNNEQFF. CDR3 bases: TGTGCCACCGCGGGACAGGGCAACAATGAGCAGTTCTTC.

This clonotype has only a few counts. The chain employs TRBV20-1 and TRBJ2-1, with 11 bases that match TRBD2. Unmatched junction bases numbered 9, after V lost 7 bases and J lost 4 bases. Germline lookup yields CDR1 DFQATT and CDR2 SNEGSKA (reference sequence). The CDR3 extends over 15 amino acids. As DNA, the CDR3 is TGCAGTGTTATACAGGGACTAGCGGTTTACAATGAGCAGTTCTTC. Translation: CSVIQGLAVYNEQFF.

This sequence joins TRBV29-1 and TRBJ1-1; D not certain. V was clipped by 4 bases and J by 0 bases, with 9 bases between them. The germline V gene encodes CDR1 SQVTM and CDR2 ANQGSEA. There are 13 residues in the CDR3. This CDR3 reads CSVVGFMNTEAFF. The CDR3 DNA sequence: TGCAGCGTTGTGGGATTCATGAACACTGAAGCTTTCTTT.

The rearrangement joins TRBV20-1 to TRBJ2-2, with 7 bases identical to TRBD2. The CDR3 runs 13 residues. CDR1 and CDR2 (germline): DFQATT, SNEGSKA (reference sequence). With V trimmed by 5 bases and J by 0 bases, 0 bases remained unmatched. Written as DNA, the CDR3 is TGCAGTGCTGCGGGGGCGAACACCGGGGAGCTGTTTTTT. As protein: CSAAGANTGELFF.

A few counts support this clonotype. V gene TRBV4-1 combines with J gene TRBJ2-3, with 9 bases that match TRBD2. V lost 8 bases, J lost 6 bases, and 9 bases stayed unmatched. This CDR3 spans 14 amino acids. CDR1 and CDR2 from the germline V gene are MGHRA and YSYEKL. This CDR3 reads CASGVAGVSDTQYF. CDR3 coding DNA: TGCGCCAGCGGCGTAGCGGGGGTTTCCGATACGCAGTATTTT.

This clonotype appeared a single time. J is TRBJ2-5 and V is TRBV9; perhaps TRBD2 as D (7 bases). V gave up 4 bases and J gave up 11 bases, with 15 bases separating them. This CDR3 has 12 residues. Germline-derived CDR1 and CDR2 are SGDLS and YYNGEE. This CDR3 is CASSIHGGQQYF. The CDR3 DNA reads TGTGCCAGCAGCATACACGGGGGGCAGCAGTACTTC. Combining the CDR3 with reference TRBV9 and TRBJ2-5 gives the whole variable domain DSGVTQTPKHLITATGQRVTLRCSPRSGDLSVYWYQQSLDQGLQFLIQYYNGEERAKGNILERFSAQQFPDLHSELNLSSLELGDSALYFCASSIHGGQQYFGPGTRLLVL.

This clonotype was seen more than once but under ten times. V and J are TRBV7-9 and TRBJ1-1; D gene unclear. CDR3 size: 13 residues. Trimming took off 3 bases at V and 5 bases at J, with 10 bases between the two ends. Germline CDR1 is SEHNR and CDR2 is FQNEAQ (reference sequence). The CDR3 DNA reads TGTGCCAGCAGCTTCTCGACTTCTACTGAAGCTTTCTTT. Its translation is CASSFSTSTEAFF.

This clonotype was observed a few times. The rearrangement joins TRBV28 to TRBJ2-1, with D perhaps matching TRBD2 (5 bases). Germline V CDR1 and CDR2: MDHEN, SYDVKM. CDR3 length equals 12 residues. V dropped 4 bases and J dropped 12 bases, with 13 bases sitting between them. CDR3: CASSSRPAGQFF. Written as DNA, the CDR3 is TGTGCCAGCAGTTCCCGGCCGGCGGGGCAGTTCTTC.

CDR3 DNA: TGTGCCAGCAGGGGGGGTAGTTTGGCCCAGTTCTTC. Encoded protein: CASRGGSLAQFF. V and J are TRBV5-5 and TRBJ2-1; a weak D match, TRBD2 (6 bases). The CDR3 is made up of 12 amino acids. Germline assignment: CDR1 SGHKS and CDR2 YYEKEE (reference sequence). V was clipped by 5 bases and J by 13 bases, with 16 bases between them.

A word on this clonotype: Relative to the germline gene, one junction end is altered; a read error may explain this. The chain combines TRBV9 with TRBJ2-3, with D tentatively TRBD2 (5 bases). This CDR3 has 14 amino acids. Germline V gives CDR1 SGDLS, CDR2 YYNGEE. The CDR3 DNA reads as TGTGCCTGCAGCGCCAGCGGCCTAGAGAATACGCAGTATTTT. It codes for CACSASGLENTQYF.

This clonotype has just a few counts. The V and J genes are TRBV5-6 and TRBJ2-5; weak D call: TRBD1 (6 bases). The DNA matches TRBJ2-7 better at its end, which makes the J call doubtful. Germline CDR1 reads SGHDT; CDR2 reads YYEEEE. The CDR3 has 13 residues. This CDR3 is CASRIQGSYEQYF. The CDR3 nucleotides are TGTGCCAGCAGGATACAGGGATCCTACGAGCAGTACTTC.

This clonotype was counted between two and nine times. The genes are TRBV7-9 and TRBJ1-4, with D possibly being TRBD1 (6 bases). Per the germline V gene, CDR1 is SEHNR and CDR2 is FQNEAQ (reference sequence). The CDR3 extends over 16 amino acids. Trimming pared 5 bases from V and 4 bases from J, leaving 17 bases between. The CDR3 here is CASSPLGAEINEKLFF. CDR3 sequence (DNA): TGTGCCAGCAGCCCCCTGGGGGCCGAAATTAATGAAAAACTGTTTTTT.

CDR3 sequence reads: CSARDASAGRSYEQYF. The CDR3 nucleotides are TGCAGTGCTAGAGATGCGTCTGCAGGGCGGTCCTACGAGCAGTACTTC. V is TRBV20-1 and J is TRBJ2-7; D perhaps matches TRBD1 (5 bases). Trimming stripped 0 bases from V and 1 base from J, with 16 bases between. The CDR3 totals 16 residues. Looked up from germline, CDR1 is DFQATT and CDR2 is SNEGSKA (reference sequence).

A few counts support this clonotype. V usage is TRBV9 and J usage is TRBJ2-1; D is ambiguous. V lost 4 bases, J lost 8 bases, and 13 bases lay in between. The germline CDR1 and CDR2 sequences are SGDLS and YYNGEE. This CDR3 spans 13 amino acids. The CDR3 region has the DNA TGTGCCAGCAGCCCGCCCATTCGCGATGAGCAGTTCTTC. Protein: CASSPPIRDEQFF.

This clonotype was seen a few times. The chain uses TRBV10-3 and TRBJ2-7; D possibly corresponds to TRBD1 (5 bases). V was shortened by 5 bases and J by 1 base, with 15 bases between the two germline ends. CDR1 and CDR2 from the germline V gene are ENHRY and SYGVKD. The length of the CDR3 is 15 residues. The DNA for the CDR3 is TGTGCCATCAGTCCCCCTCGGACATCTTCCTACGAGCAGTACTTC. Translated, it gives CAISPPRTSSYEQYF.